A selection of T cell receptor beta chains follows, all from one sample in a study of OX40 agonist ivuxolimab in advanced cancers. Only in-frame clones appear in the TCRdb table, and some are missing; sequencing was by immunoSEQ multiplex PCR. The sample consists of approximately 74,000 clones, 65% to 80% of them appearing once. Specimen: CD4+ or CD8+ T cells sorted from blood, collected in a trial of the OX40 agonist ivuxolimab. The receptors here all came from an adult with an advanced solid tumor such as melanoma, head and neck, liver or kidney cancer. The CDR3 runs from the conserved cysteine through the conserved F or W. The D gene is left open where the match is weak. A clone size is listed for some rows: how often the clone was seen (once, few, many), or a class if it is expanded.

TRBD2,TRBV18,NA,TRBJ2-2,CASSPQGLAGRGTGELFF,TGTGCCAGCTCACCCCAAGGACTAGCGGGGCGCGGGACCGGGGAGCTGTTTTTT
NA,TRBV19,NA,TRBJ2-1,CASQPGRESSYNEQFF,TGTGCCTCCCAGCCGGGACGGGAAAGCTCCTACAATGAGCAGTTCTTC
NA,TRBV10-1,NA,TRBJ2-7,CASSERNEQYF,TGCGCCAGCAGTGAAAGGAACGAGCAGTACTTC
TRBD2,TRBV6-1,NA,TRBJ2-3,CASSDGSGVGSSTDTQYF,TGTGCCAGCAGTGATGGTAGCGGGGTTGGGTCGAGCACAGATACGCAGTATTTT
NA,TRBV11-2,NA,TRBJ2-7,CASSSSSAYEQYF,TGTGCCAGCAGCTCGTCTAGCGCCTACGAGCAGTACTTC
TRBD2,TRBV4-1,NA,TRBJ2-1,CASSQDIAGGHNEQFF,TGCGCCAGCAGCCAAGATATAGCGGGGGGCCACAATGAGCAGTTCTTC
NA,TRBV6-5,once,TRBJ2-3,CASSYSRGVSTDTQYF,TGTGCCAGCAGTTACTCGAGGGGAGTAAGCACAGATACGCAGTATTTT
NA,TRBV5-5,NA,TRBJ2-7,CASSRDNYEQYF,TGTGCCAGCAGCCGAGACAACTACGAGCAGTACTTC
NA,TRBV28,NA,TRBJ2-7,CASSSSGSRIYEQYF,TGTGCCAGCAGTTCCTCCGGGTCCCGTATTTACGAGCAGTACTTC
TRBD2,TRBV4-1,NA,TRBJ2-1,CASSQESSGAYNEQFF,TGCGCCAGCAGCCAAGAGTCTAGCGGGGCCTACAATGAGCAGTTCTTC
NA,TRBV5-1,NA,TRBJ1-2,CASSTPGGTYGYTF,TGCGCCAGCAGCACCCCCGGGGGGACCTATGGCTACACCTTC
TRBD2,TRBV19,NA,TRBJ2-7,CASSIAGGYYEQYF,TGTGCCAGTAGTATAGCGGGGGGATACTACGAGCAGTACTTC
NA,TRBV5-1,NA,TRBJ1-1,CASSLGGRGTEAFF,TGCGCCAGCAGCTTAGGAGGGAGGGGCACTGAAGCTTTCTTT
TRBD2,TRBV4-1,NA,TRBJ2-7,CASSQGTSGRGEQYF,TGCGCCAGCAGCCAAGGGACTAGCGGGAGGGGTGAGCAGTACTTC
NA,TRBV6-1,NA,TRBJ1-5,CASEGGGRQPQHF,TGTGCCAGTGAGGGGGGGGGCCGGCAGCCCCAGCATTTT
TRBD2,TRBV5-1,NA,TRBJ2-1,CASSLRTSGRGRGEQFF,TGCGCCAGCAGCTTGCGGACTAGCGGGAGGGGCCGGGGTGAGCAGTTCTTC
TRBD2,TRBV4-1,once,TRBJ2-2,CASSAALGLAGVNTGELFF,TGCGCCAGCAGCGCAGCTCTGGGACTAGCGGGAGTTAACACCGGGGAGCTGTTTTTT
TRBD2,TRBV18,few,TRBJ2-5,CASSTIAGEETQYF,TGTGCCAGCTCGACTATAGCGGGAGAAGAGACCCAGTACTTC
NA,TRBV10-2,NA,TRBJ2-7,CASSVKGKSYEQYF,TGCGCCAGCAGTGTAAAAGGGAAGAGCTACGAGCAGTACTTC
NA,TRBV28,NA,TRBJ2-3,CASGRDTQYF,TGTGCCAGCGGGAGGGATACGCAGTATTTT
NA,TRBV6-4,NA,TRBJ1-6,CASRAETGPLHF,TGTGCCAGCAGAGCGGAGACAGGTCCCCTCCACTTT
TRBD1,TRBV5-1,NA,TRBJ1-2,CASSLEGQGALGYTF,TGCGCCAGCAGCTTGGAGGGGCAGGGGGCACTGGGCTACACCTTC
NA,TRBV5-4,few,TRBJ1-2,CASTSGASNYGYTF,TGTGCCAGCACCTCGGGGGCCTCTAACTATGGCTACACCTTC
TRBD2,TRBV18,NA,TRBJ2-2,CASLQGLASTGELFF,TGTGCCAGCCTCCAAGGACTAGCGAGCACCGGGGAGCTGTTTTTT
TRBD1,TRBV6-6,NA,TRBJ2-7,CASGSGTEASEQYF,TGTGCCAGCGGCTCCGGGACAGAGGCCTCCGAGCAGTACTTC
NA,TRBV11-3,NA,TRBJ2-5,CASSLEIGETQYF,TGTGCCAGCAGCTTAGAAATCGGAGAGACCCAGTACTTC
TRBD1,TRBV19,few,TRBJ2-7,CASSISWTGSYEQYF,TGTGCCAGTAGTATCTCCTGGACAGGATCCTACGAGCAGTACTTC
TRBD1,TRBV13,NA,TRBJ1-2,CASSLQGARYGYTF,TGTGCCAGCAGCTTACAGGGGGCGAGGTATGGCTACACCTTC
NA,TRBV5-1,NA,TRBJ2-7,CASRLASGEYYEQYF,TGCGCCAGCAGACTGGCGTCCGGGGAATACTACGAGCAGTACTTC
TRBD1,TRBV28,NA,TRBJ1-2,CASSPETGINYGYTF,TGTGCCAGCAGTCCCGAGACAGGGATCAACTATGGCTACACCTTC
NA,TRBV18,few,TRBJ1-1,CASSPQGNTEAFF,TGTGCCAGCTCACCACAGGGGAACACTGAAGCTTTCTTT
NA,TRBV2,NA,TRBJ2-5,CASSDGISETQYF,TGTGCCAGCAGTGATGGGATTAGTGAGACCCAGTACTTC
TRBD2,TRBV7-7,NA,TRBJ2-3,CASSATSGGSDTQYF,TGTGCTAGCAGCGCTACTAGCGGGGGGTCAGATACGCAGTATTTT
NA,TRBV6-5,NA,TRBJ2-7,CASTTTGPPYEQYF,TGTGCCAGCACCACAACGGGGCCCCCCTACGAGCAGTACTTC
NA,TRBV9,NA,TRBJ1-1,CASSVYPHTEAFF,TGTGCCAGCAGCGTATACCCTCACACTGAAGCTTTCTTT
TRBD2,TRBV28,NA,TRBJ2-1,CASSRGGASAHNEQFF,TGTGCCAGCAGTCGGGGAGGGGCTAGCGCTCACAATGAGCAGTTCTTC
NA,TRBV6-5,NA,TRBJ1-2,CASSSRVGGYTF,TGTGCCAGCAGTAGCAGGGTTGGAGGCTACACCTTC
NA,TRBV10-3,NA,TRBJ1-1,CAISVNGRNTEAFF,TGTGCCATCAGTGTAAACGGAAGAAACACTGAAGCTTTCTTT
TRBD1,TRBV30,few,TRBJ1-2,CAWSPGQGHNYGYTF,TGTGCCTGGAGTCCCGGACAGGGGCATAACTATGGCTACACCTTC
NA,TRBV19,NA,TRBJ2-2,CASNGGRDTGELFF,TGTGCCAGTAACGGGGGGCGGGACACCGGGGAGCTGTTTTTT
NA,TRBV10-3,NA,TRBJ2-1,CAIRFGTNNEQFF,TGTGCCATCAGATTCGGGACAAACAATGAGCAGTTCTTC
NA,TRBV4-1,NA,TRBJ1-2,CASSQVFYQGKYGYTF,TGCGCCAGCAGCCAAGTATTTTACCAAGGGAAATATGGCTACACCTTC
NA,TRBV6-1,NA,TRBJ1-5,CASSEMGREPQHF,TGTGCCAGCAGTGAGATGGGAAGGGAGCCCCAGCATTTT